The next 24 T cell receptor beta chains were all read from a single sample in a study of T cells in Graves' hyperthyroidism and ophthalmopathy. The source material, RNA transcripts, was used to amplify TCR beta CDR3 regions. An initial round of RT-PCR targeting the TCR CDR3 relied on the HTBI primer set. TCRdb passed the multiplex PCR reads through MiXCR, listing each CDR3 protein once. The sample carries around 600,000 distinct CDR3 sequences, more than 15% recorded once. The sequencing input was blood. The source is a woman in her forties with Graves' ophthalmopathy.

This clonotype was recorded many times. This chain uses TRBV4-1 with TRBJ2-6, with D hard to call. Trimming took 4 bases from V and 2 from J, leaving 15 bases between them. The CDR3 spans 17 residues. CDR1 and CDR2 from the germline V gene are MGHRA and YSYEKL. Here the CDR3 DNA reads TGCGCCAGCAGCCCCGCCATCATGCAGGCTGGGGCCAACGTCCTGACTTTC. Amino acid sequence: CASSPAIMQAGANVLTF.

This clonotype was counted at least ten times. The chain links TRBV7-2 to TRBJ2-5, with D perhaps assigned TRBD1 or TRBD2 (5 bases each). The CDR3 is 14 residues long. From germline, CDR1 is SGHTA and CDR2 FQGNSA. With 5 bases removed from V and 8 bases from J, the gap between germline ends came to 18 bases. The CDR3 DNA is TGTGCCAGCAGCCCAACTGGGGACCGCTCTACCCAGTACTTC. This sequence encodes CASSPTGDRSTQYF.

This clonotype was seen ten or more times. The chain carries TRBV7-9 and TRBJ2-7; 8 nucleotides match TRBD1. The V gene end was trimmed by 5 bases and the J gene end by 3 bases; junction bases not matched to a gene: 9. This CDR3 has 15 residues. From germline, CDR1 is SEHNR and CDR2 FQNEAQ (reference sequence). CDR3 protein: CASSQGQGGFYEQYF. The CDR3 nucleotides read TGTGCCAGCAGCCAAGGACAGGGTGGGTTCTACGAGCAGTACTTC.

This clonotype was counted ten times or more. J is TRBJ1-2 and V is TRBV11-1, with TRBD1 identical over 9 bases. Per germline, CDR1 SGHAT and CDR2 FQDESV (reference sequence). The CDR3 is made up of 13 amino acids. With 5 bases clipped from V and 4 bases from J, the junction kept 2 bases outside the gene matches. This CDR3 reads CASSKDRGYGYTF. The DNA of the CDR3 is TGTGCCAGCAGCAAGGACAGGGGCTATGGCTACACCTTC.

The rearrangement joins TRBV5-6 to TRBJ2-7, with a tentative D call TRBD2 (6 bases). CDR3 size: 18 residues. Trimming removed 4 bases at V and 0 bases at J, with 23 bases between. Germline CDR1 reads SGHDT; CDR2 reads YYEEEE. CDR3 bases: TGTGCCAGCAGCGCGGGGCCGCCCACTCACCCCTTCTCCTACGAGCAGTACTTC. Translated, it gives CASSAGPPTHPFSYEQYF.

CDR3 in amino acids: CASSAGIDTGELFF. DNA for the CDR3: TGTGCCAGCAGCGCCGGTATAGACACCGGGGAGCTGTTTTTT. The chain is built from TRBV7-3 and TRBJ2-2; no clear D gene. This CDR3 is built from 14 residues. CDR1 and CDR2 from the germline V gene are SGHTA and FQGTGA. Trimming took off 5 bases at V and 3 bases at J, with 10 bases between the two ends.

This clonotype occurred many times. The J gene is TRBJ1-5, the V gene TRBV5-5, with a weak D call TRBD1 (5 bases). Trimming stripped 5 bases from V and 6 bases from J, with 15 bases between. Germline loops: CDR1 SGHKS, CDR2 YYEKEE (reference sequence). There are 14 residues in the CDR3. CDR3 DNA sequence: TGTGCCAGCAGTACAGACTGGGGCGGTCAGCCCCAGCATTTT. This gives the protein CASSTDWGGQPQHF.

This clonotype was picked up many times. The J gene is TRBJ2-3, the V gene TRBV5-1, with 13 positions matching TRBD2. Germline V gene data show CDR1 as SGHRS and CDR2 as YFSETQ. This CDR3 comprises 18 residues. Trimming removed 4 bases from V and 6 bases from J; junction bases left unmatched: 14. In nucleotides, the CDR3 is TGCGCCAGCAGCGCCTACTTACTAGCGGGAGGGCCCTCGGATACGCAGTATTTT. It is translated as CASSAYLLAGGPSDTQYF.

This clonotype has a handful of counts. This CDR3 reads CASSFGSWGTQYF. CDR3 bases: TGTGCCAGCAGTTTCGGCTCGTGGGGGACCCAGTACTTC. V usage is TRBV28 and J usage is TRBJ2-5; D not certain. Germline V gives CDR1 MDHEN, CDR2 SYDVKM. This CDR3 has 13 amino acids. V lost 3 bases, J lost 7 bases, and 12 bases lay in between.

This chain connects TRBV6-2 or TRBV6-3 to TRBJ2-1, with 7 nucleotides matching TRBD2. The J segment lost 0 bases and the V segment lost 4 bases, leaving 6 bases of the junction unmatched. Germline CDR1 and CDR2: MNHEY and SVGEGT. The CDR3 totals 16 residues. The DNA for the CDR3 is TGTGCCAGCAGTTCCGGCGGGAGTGGCTCCTACAATGAGCAGTTCTTC. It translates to CASSSGGSGSYNEQFF.

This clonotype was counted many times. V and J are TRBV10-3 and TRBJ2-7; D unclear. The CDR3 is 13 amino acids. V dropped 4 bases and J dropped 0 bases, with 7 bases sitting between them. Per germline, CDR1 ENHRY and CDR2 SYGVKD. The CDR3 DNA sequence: TGTGCCATCAGTGCCTCGGACTCCTACGAGCAGTACTTC. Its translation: CAISASDSYEQYF.

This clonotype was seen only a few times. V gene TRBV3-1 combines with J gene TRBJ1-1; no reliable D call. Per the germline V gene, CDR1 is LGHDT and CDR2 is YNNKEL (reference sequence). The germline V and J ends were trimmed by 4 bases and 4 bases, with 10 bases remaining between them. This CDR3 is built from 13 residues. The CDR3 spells CASSRFRGTEAFF. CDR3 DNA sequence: TGTGCCAGCAGCCGTTTTCGGGGCACTGAAGCTTTCTTT.

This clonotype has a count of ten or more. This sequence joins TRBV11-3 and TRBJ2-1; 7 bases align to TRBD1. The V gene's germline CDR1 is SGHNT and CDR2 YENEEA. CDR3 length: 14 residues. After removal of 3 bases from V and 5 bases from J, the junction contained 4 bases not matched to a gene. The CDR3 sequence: CASSLTGLNNEQFF. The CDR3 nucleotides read TGTGCCAGCAGCTTGACAGGGTTGAACAATGAGCAGTTCTTC.

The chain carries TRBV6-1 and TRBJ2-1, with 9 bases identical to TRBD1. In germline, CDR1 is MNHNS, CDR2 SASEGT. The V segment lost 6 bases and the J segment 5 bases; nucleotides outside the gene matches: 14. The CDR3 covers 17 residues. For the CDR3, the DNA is TGTGCCAGCAGGCGGTACCGGGACAGGGTAGTGAACAATGAGCAGTTCTTC. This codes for CASRRYRDRVVNNEQFF.

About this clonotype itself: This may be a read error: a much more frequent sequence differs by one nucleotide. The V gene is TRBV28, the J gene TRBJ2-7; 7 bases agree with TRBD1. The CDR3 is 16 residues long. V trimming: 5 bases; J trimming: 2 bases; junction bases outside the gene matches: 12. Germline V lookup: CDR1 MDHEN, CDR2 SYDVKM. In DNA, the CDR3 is TGTGCCAGCAGTGAGGGGGAACAGGGGTTAGCCTACGAGCAGTACTTC. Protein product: CASSEGEQGLAYEQYF.

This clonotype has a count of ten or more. In DNA form, the CDR3 reads TGTGCCAGCAGTGCGGGGGCCTATAGCAATCAGCCCCAGCATTTT. Translating gives CASSAGAYSNQPQHF. V is TRBV2 and J is TRBJ1-5; perhaps TRBD1 as D (6 bases). V was clipped by 4 bases and J by 0 bases, with 10 bases between them. The CDR3 totals 15 residues. CDR1 and CDR2 from the germline V gene are SNHLY and FYNNEI. Together with reference TRBV2 and TRBJ1-5, the CDR3 gives the full variable domain: EPEVTQTPSHQVTQMGQEVILRCVPISNHLYFYWYRQILGQKVEFLVSFYNNEISEKSEIFDDQFSVERPDGSNFTLKIRSTKLEDSAMYFCASSAGAYSNQPQHFGDGTRLSIL.

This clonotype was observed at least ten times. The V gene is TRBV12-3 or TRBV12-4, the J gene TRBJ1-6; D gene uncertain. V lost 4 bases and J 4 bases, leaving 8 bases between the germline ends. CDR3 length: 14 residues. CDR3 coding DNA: TGTGCCAGCAGTTGGACGGCATATAATTCACCCCTCCACTTT. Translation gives CASSWTAYNSPLHF.

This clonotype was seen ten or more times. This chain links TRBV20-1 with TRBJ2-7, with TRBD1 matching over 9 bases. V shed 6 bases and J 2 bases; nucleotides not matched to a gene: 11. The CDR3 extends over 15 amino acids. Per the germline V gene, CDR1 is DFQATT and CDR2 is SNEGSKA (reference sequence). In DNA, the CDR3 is TGCAGTGCCCACGATCCGGGACAGGGACCCTACGAGCAGTACTTC. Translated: CSAHDPGQGPYEQYF.

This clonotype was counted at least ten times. The CDR3 DNA is TGTGCCAGCAGCTTTAATCTGGCAGGACTCCAAGAGACCCAGTACTTC. Its protein product is CASSFNLAGLQETQYF. This rearrangement joins TRBV11-2 to TRBJ2-5; maybe TRBD2 (5 bases). The CDR3 runs 16 residues. The V and J ends lost 3 bases and 1 base respectively, with 15 bases between them. Germline V gene data show CDR1 as SGHAT and CDR2 as FQNNGV. The full variable domain, in which reference TRBV11-2 and TRBJ2-5 provide the parts outside the CDR3, is EAGVAQSPRYKIIEKRQSVAFWCNPISGHATLYWYQQILGQGPKLLIQFQNNGVVDDSQLPKDRFSAERLKGVDSTLKIQPAKLEDSAVYLCASSFNLAGLQETQYFGPGTRLLVL.

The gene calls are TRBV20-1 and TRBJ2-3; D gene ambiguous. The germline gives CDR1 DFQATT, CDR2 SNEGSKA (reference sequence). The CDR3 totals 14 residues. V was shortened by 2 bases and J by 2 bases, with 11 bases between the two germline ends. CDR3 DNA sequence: TGCAGTGCTAGAATATTTGCTGTCACAGATACGCAGTATTTT. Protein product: CSARIFAVTDTQYF.

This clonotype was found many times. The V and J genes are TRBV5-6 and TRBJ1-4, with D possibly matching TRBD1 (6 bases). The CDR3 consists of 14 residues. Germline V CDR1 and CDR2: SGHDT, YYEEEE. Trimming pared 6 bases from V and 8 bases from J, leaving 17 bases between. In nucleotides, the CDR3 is TGTGCCAGCACCTCTCAGGGGCCCTTCGAAAAACTGTTTTTT. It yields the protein CASTSQGPFEKLFF. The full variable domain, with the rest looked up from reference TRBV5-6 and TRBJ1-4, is DAGVTQSPTHLIKTRGQQVTLRCSPKSGHDTVSWYQQALGQGPQFIFQYYEEEERQRGNFPDRFSGHQFPNYSSELNVNALLLGDSALYLCASTSQGPFEKLFFGSGTQLSVL.

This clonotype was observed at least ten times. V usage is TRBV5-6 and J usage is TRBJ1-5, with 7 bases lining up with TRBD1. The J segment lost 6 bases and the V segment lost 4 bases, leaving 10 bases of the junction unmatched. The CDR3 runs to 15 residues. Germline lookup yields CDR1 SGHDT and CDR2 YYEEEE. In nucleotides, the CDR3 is TGTGCCAGCAGCGAGGGACAGTCCGGGAGTCAGCCCCAGCATTTT. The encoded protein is CASSEGQSGSQPQHF.

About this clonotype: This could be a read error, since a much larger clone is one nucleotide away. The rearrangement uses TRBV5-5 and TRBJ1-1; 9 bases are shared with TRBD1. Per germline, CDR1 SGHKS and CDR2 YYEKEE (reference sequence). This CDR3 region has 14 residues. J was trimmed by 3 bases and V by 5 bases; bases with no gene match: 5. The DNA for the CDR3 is TGTGCCAGCAGGACCGGGACAGGGTACACTGAAGCTTTCTTT. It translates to CASRTGTGYTEAFF.

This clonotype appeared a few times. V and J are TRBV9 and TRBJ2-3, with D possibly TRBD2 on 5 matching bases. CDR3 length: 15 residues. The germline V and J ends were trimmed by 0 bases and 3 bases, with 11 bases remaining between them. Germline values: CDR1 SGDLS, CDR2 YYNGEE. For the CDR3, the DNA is TGTGCCAGCAGCGTAGGACTAACACAAACAGATACGCAGTATTTT. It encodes CASSVGLTQTDTQYF. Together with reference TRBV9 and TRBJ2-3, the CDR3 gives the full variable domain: DSGVTQTPKHLITATGQRVTLRCSPRSGDLSVYWYQQSLDQGLQFLIQYYNGEERAKGNILERFSAQQFPDLHSELNLSSLELGDSALYFCASSVGLTQTDTQYFGPGTRLTVL.